This TCR beta chain was retrieved from a study of blood T cell repertoires in COVID-19. This clone appeared once. V was clipped by 3 bases and J by 4 bases, with 7 bases between them. Germline assignment: CDR1 GTSNPN and CDR2 SVGIG (reference sequence). This CDR3 region has 13 residues. Here immunoSEQ multiplex PCR was the method, and the copy in TCRdb shows in-frame clones only, minus some. The sample yields some 400,000 clones, roughly 86% seen once. Sequenced sample: PBMCs or T cells enriched from blood (not recorded which). The chain carries TRBV30 and TRBJ1-6; D not certain. The sequence derives from a man aged 25 to 40 who had recovered from COVID-19. The CDR3 here is CAWSPSYNSPLHF. Here the CDR3 DNA reads TGTGCCTGGAGCCCATCATATAATTCACCCCTCCACTTT.